A selection of T cell receptor beta chains follows, all from one sample in a study of blood T cell repertoires in COVID-19. Profiled with immunoSEQ multiplex PCR; TCRdb holds only in-frame clones, not every one. This sample has 150,000 to 200,000 clones, with roughly 90% found just once. What was sequenced was PBMCs or T cells enriched from blood (not recorded which). Every receptor here comes from a human donor with acute COVID-19. The donor label of this sample is uncertain. The CDR3 runs from the conserved cysteine through the conserved F or W. The D gene is left open where the match is weak. Clone sizes are given selectively: once, few, many, or a class where the clone is expanded.

J gene	V gene	clone size	D gene	CDR3 protein	CDR3 DNA
TRBJ2-5	TRBV5-4	-	-	CASSSGTYQETQYF	TGTGCCAGCAGCTCCGGGACTTACCAAGAGACCCAGTACTTC
TRBJ2-5	TRBV5-1	-	-	CASSLDIIIQETQYF	TGCGCCAGCAGCCTAGATATCATAATCCAAGAGACCCAGTACTTC
TRBJ1-2	TRBV7-3	-	-	CASSSSDSYGYTF	TGTGCCAGCAGCTCGTCAGATTCCTATGGCTACACCTTC
TRBJ2-5	TRBV12-5	-	-	CASRGTRTETQYF	TGTGCTAGCCGGGGGACGAGGACAGAGACCCAGTACTTC
TRBJ1-2	TRBV3-1/TRBV3-2	-	-	CASSQGWQDYGYTF	TGTGCCAGCAGCCAAGGTTGGCAGGACTATGGCTACACCTTC
TRBJ2-7	TRBV15	-	TRBD1	CATSRDHDRAYEQYF	TGTGCCACCAGCAGAGACCACGACAGGGCCTACGAGCAGTACTTC
TRBJ2-7	TRBV28	-	-	CASSLPLRRGRSGYEQYF	TGTGCCAGCAGTTTACCCTTAAGGAGGGGGCGATCGGGCTACGAGCAGTACTTC
TRBJ1-2	TRBV18	-	TRBD1	CASSPLSGTDYGYTF	TGTGCCAGCTCACCGCTTTCTGGGACAGACTATGGCTACACCTTC
TRBJ2-1	TRBV5-6	-	-	CASSLVEGNEQFF	TGTGCCAGCAGCTTGGTCGAGGGCAATGAGCAGTTCTTC
TRBJ2-3	TRBV6-4	-	TRBD2	CASSGANSGGADTQYF	TGTGCCAGCAGTGGAGCAAATAGCGGGGGGGCAGATACGCAGTATTTT
TRBJ1-1	TRBV6-1	-	TRBD1	CASSEGTGDTEAFF	TGTGCCAGCAGTGAAGGGACAGGAGACACTGAAGCTTTCTTT
TRBJ1-1	TRBV23-1	-	TRBD1	CASSQGTGMNTEAFF	TGCGCCAGCAGTCAAGGGACAGGGATGAACACTGAAGCTTTCTTT
TRBJ1-2	TRBV27	-	TRBD1	CASSGQGYGYTF	TGTGCCAGCAGTGGACAGGGATATGGCTACACCTTC
TRBJ1-2	TRBV4-2	-	-	CASSQEVVEMNYGYTF	TGTGCCAGCAGCCAAGAAGTCGTAGAAATGAACTATGGCTACACCTTC
TRBJ2-5	TRBV9	-	TRBD2	CASSLSSGGAGETQYF	TGTGCCAGCAGCCTTTCTAGCGGGGGGGCCGGGGAGACCCAGTACTTC
TRBJ1-3	TRBV9	-	-	CASSVTGNSGNTIYF	TGTGCCAGCAGCGTTACAGGGAACTCTGGAAACACCATATATTTT
TRBJ1-2	TRBV5-4	-	-	CASRVEGGGTHGYTF	TGTGCCAGCAGGGTTGAGGGGGGAGGGACACACGGCTACACCTTC
TRBJ2-7	TRBV7-9	once	-	CASSTDRSSYEQYF	TGTGCCAGCAGCACAGACAGAAGCTCCTACGAGCAGTACTTC
TRBJ2-5	TRBV30	-	-	CAWSVQGAETQYF	TGTGCCTGGAGTGTACAAGGGGCTGAGACCCAGTACTTC
TRBJ2-7	TRBV5-8	-	-	CASSLTSLFHEQYF	TGTGCCAGCAGCTTGACTTCGCTGTTCCACGAGCAGTACTTC
TRBJ2-1	TRBV4-2	few	TRBD1	CASSHTGGFYNEQFF	TGTGCCAGCAGCCACACAGGGGGCTTTTACAATGAGCAGTTCTTC
TRBJ2-5	TRBV18	-	-	CASSPGAEETQYF	TGTGCCAGCTCACCCGGAGCTGAAGAGACCCAGTACTTC
TRBJ2-3	TRBV9	-	TRBD2	CASSASGTSGTDTQYF	TGTGCCAGCAGTGCTTCCGGGACTAGCGGCACAGATACGCAGTATTTT
TRBJ1-4	TRBV6-5	-	-	CASSKRQTNEKLFF	TGTGCCAGCTCGAAGAGGCAGACTAATGAAAAACTGTTTTTT
TRBJ2-2	TRBV4-3	few	-	CASSQDSASAGELFF	TGCGCCAGCAGCCAAGACTCCGCTAGCGCCGGGGAGCTGTTTTTT